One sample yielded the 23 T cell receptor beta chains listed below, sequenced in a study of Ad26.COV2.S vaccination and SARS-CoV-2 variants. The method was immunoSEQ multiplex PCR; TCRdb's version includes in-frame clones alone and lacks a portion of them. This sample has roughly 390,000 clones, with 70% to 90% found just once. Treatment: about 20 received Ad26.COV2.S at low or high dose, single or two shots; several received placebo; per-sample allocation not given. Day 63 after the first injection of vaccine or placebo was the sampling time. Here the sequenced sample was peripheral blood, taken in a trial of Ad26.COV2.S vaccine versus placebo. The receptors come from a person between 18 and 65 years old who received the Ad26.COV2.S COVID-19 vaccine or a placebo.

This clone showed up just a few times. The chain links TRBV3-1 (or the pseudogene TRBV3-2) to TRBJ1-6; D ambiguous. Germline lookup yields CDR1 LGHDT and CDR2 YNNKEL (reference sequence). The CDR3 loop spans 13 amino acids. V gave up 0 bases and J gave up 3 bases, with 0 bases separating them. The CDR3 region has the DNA TGTGCCAGCAGCCAAGACTATAATTCACCCCTCCACTTT. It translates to CASSQDYNSPLHF.

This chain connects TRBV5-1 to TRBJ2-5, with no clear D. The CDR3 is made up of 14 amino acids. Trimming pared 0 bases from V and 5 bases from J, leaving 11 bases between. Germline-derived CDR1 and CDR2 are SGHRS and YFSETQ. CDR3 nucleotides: TGCGCCAGCAGCTTGGCCAAAGGGCGGGAGACCCAGTACTTC. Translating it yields CASSLAKGRETQYF. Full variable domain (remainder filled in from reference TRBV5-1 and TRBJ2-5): KAGVTQTPRYLIKTRGQQVTLSCSPISGHRSVSWYQQTPGQGLQFLFEYFSETQRNKGNFPGRFSGRQFSNSRSEMNVSTLELGDSALYLCASSLAKGRETQYFGPGTRLLVL.

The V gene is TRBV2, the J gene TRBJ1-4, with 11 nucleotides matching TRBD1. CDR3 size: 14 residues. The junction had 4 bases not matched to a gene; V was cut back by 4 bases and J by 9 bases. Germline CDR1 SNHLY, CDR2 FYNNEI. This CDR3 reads CASSVGQGDKKLFF. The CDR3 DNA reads TGTGCCAGCAGTGTGGGACAGGGGGACAAAAAACTGTTTTTT.

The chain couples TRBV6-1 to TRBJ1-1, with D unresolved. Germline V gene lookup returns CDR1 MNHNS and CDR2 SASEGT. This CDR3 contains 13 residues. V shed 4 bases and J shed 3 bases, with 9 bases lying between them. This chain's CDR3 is CASSVTKDTEAFF. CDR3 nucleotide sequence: TGTGCCAGCAGTGTCACGAAGGACACTGAAGCTTTCTTT.

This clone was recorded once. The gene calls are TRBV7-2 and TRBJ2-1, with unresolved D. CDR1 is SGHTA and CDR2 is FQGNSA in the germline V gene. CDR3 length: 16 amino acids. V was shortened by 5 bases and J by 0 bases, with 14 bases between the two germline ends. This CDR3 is CASSRQTGSSYNEQFF. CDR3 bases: TGTGCCAGCAGCCGCCAGACTGGAAGCTCCTACAATGAGCAGTTCTTC. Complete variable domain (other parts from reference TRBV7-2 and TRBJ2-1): GAGVSQSPSNKVTEKGKDVELRCDPISGHTALYWYRQSLGQGLEFLIYFQGNSAPDKSGLPSDRFSAERTGGSVSTLTIQRTQQEDSAVYLCASSRQTGSSYNEQFFGPGTRLTVL.

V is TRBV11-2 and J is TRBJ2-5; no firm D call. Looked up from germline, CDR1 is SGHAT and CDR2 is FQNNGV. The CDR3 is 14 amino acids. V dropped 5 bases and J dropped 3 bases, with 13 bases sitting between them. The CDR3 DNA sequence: TGTGCCAGCAGCACCGTTAAAGGAAAAGAGACCCAGTACTTC. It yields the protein CASSTVKGKETQYF.

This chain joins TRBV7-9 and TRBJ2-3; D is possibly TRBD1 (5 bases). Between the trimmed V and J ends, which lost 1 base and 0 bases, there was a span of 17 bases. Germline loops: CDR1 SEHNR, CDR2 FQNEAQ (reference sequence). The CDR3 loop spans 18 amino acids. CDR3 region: CASSLVRSGRLSTDTQYF. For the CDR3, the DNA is TGTGCCAGCAGCTTAGTGCGGTCAGGGCGTCTGAGCACAGATACGCAGTATTTT.

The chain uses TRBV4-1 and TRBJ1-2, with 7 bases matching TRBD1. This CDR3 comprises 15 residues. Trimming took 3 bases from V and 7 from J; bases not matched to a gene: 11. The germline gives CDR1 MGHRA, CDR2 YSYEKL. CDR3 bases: TGCGCCAGCAGCCAGCCGGGACAGACAGGTGGTGGCTACACCTTC. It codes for CASSQPGQTGGGYTF.

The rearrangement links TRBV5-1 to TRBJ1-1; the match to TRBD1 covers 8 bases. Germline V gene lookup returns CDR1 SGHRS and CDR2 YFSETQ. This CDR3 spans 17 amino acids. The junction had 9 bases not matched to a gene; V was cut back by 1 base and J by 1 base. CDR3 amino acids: CASSLRPHGTGNTEAFF. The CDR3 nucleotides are TGCGCCAGCAGCTTGAGGCCTCACGGGACAGGGAACACTGAAGCTTTCTTT.

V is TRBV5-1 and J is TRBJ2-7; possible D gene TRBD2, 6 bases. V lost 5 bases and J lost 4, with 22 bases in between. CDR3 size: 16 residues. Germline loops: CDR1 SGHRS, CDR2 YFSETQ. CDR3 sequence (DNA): TGCGCCAGCAGTTCGATTCCGGGACTTATTACATACGAGCAGTACTTC. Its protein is CASSSIPGLITYEQYF.

In DNA, the CDR3 is TGTGCCAGCAGCTTGGTGGCGGACTACGAGCAGTACTTC. Translation gives CASSLVADYEQYF. This sequence joins TRBV5-6 and TRBJ2-7; unclear D gene. V was pared by 0 bases and J by 3 bases, with 7 bases between. The germline V gene encodes CDR1 SGHDT and CDR2 YYEEEE. The CDR3 is 13 amino acids.

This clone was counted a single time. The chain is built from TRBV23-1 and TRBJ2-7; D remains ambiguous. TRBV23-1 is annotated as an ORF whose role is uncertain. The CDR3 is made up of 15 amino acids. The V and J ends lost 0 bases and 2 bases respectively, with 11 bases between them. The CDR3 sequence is CASSQSFFPTYEQYF. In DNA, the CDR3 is TGCGCCAGCAGTCAATCCTTCTTCCCAACCTACGAGCAGTACTTC.

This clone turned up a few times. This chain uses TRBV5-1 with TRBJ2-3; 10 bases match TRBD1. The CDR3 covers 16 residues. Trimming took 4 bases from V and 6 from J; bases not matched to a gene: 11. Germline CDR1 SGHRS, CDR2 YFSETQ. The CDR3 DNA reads TGCGCCAGCAGCGTTACCCCCGGGACAGGGGCGGATACGCAGTATTTT. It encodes CASSVTPGTGADTQYF.

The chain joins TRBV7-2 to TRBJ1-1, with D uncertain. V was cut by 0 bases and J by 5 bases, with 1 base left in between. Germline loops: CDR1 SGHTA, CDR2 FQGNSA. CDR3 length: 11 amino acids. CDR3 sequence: CASSLATEAFF. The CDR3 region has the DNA TGTGCCAGCAGCTTAGCAACTGAAGCTTTCTTT. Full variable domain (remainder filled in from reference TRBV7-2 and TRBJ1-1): GAGVSQSPSNKVTEKGKDVELRCDPISGHTALYWYRQSLGQGLEFLIYFQGNSAPDKSGLPSDRFSAERTGGSVSTLTIQRTQQEDSAVYLCASSLATEAFFGQGTRLTVV.

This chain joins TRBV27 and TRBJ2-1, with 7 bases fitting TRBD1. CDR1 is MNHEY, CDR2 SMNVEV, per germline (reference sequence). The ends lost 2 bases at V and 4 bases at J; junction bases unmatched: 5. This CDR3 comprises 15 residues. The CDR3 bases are TGTGCCAGCAGTTTACGACAGGGCCCATACAATGAGCAGTTCTTC. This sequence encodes CASSLRQGPYNEQFF.

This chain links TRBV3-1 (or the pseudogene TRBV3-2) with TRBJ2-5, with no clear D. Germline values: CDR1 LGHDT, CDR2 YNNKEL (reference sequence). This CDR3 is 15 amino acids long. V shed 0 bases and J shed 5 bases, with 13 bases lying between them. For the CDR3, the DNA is TGTGCCAGCAGCCAAGATTTGGGCGGATCGGAGACCCAGTACTTC. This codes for CASSQDLGGSETQYF.

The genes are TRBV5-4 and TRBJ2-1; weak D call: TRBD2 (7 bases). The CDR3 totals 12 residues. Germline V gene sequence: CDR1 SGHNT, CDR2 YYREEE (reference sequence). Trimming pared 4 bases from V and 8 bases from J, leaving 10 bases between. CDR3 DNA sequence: TGTGCCAGCAGCGGGGGGGCCTATGAGCAGTTCTTC. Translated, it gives CASSGGAYEQFF.

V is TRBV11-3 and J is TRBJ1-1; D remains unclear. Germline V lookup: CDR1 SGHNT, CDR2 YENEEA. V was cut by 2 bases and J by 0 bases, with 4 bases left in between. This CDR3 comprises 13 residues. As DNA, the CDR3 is TGTGCCAGCAGCTTATTACTGAACACTGAAGCTTTCTTT. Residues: CASSLLLNTEAFF.

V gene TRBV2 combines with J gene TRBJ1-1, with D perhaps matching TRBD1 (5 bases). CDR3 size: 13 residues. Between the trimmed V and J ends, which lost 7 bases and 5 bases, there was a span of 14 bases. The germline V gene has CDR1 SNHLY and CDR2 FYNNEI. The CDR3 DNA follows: TGTGCCAGCACCGAGCGGGGGGGGACTGAAGCTTTCTTT. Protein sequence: CASTERGGTEAFF.

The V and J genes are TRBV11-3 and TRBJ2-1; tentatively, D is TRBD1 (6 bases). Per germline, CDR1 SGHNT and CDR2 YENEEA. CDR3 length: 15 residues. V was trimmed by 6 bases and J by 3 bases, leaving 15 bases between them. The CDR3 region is CASSLTGTLYNEQFF. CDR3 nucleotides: TGTGCCAGCAGTTTAACAGGGACCCTCTACAATGAGCAGTTCTTC.

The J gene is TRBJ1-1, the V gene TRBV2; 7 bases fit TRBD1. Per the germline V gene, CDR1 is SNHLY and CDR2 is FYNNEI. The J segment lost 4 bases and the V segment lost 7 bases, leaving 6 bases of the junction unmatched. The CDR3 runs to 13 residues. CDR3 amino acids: CASTYQGGTEAFF. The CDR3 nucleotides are TGTGCCAGCACCTACCAGGGGGGCACTGAAGCTTTCTTT.

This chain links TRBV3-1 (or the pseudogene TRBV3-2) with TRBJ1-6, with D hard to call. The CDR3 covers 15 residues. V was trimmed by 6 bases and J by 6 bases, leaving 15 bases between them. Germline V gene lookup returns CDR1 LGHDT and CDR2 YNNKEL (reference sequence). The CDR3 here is CASSNGQSPNSPLHF. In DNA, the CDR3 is TGTGCCAGCAGTAACGGGCAGAGTCCTAATTCACCCCTCCACTTT.

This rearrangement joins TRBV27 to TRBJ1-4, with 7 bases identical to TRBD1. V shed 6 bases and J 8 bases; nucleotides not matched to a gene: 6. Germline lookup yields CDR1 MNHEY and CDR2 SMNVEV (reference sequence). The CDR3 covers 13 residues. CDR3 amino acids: CASRGDRSEKLFF. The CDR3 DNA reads TGTGCCAGCAGGGGGGACAGAAGCGAAAAACTGTTTTTT.